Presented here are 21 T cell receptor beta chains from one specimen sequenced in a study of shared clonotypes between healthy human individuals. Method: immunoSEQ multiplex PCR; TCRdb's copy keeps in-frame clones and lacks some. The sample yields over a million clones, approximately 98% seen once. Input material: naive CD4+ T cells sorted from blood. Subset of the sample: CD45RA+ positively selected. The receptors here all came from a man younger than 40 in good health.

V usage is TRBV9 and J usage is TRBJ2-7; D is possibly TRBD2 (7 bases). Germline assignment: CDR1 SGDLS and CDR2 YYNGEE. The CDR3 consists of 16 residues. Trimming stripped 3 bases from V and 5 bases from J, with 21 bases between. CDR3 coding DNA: TGTGCCAGCAGCGCAGACCGGGGGGCATTCTTCGACGAGCAGTACTTC. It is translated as CASSADRGAFFDEQYF.

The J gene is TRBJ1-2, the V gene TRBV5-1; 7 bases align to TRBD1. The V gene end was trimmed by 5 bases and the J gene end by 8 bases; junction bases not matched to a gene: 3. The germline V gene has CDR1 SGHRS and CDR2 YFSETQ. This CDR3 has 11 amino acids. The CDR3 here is CASRDRYGYTF. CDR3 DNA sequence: TGCGCCAGCAGGGACAGGTACGGCTACACCTTC.

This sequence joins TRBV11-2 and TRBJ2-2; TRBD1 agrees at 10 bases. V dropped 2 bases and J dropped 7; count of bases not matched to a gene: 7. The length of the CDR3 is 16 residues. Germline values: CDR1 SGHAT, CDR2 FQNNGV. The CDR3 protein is CASSLWETGGSGELFF. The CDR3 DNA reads TGTGCCAGCAGCTTATGGGAGACAGGGGGCAGCGGGGAGCTGTTTTTT.

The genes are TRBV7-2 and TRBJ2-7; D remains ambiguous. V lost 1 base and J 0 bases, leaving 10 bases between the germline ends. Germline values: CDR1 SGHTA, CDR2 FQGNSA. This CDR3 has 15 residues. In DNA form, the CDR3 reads TGTGCCAGCAGCTTAGACAGACCTAACTCCTACGAGCAGTACTTC. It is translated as CASSLDRPNSYEQYF.

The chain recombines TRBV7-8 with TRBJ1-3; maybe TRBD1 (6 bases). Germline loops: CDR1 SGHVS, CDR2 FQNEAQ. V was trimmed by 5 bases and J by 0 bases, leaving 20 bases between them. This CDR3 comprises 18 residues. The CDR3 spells CASSDKRDTSYSGNTIYF. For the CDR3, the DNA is TGTGCCAGCAGCGACAAACGGGACACATCATACTCTGGAAACACCATATATTTT.

The CDR3 loop reads CASSYSTGTTNYGYTF. For the CDR3, the DNA is TGTGCCAGCAGTTACTCAACAGGGACGACTAACTATGGCTACACCTTC. The chain employs TRBV6-5 and TRBJ1-2; D possibly corresponds to TRBD1 (6 bases). Germline CDR1 is MNHEY and CDR2 is SVGAGI. V lost 0 bases to trimming and J lost 0 bases, with 11 bases between them. The CDR3 sequence is 16 residues long.

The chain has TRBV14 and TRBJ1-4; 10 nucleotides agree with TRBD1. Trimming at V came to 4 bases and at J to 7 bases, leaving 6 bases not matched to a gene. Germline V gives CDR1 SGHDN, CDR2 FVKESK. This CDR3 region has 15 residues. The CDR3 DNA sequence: TGTGCCAGCAGCCCGCGGACAGGGGGAGGTGAAAAACTGTTTTTT. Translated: CASSPRTGGGEKLFF.

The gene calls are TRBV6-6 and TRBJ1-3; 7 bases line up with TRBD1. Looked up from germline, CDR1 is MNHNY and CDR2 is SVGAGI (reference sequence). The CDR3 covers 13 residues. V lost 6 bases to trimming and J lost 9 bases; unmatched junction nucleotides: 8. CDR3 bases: TGTGCCAGCAGCCCCGTCGAGGGGGCCACCATATATTTT. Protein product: CASSPVEGATIYF.

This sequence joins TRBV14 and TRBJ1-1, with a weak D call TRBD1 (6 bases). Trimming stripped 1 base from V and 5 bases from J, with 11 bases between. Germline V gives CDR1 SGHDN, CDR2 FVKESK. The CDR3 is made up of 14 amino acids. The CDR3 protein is CASSQVTGITEAFF. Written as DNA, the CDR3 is TGTGCCAGCAGCCAAGTAACAGGGATTACTGAAGCTTTCTTT.

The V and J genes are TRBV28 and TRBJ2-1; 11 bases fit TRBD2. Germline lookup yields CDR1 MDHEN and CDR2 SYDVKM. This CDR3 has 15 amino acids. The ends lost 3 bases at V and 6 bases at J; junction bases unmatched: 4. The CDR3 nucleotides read TGTGCCAGCAGTTTTGTAGCGGGAGGGGTCAATGAGCAGTTCTTC. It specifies CASSFVAGGVNEQFF.

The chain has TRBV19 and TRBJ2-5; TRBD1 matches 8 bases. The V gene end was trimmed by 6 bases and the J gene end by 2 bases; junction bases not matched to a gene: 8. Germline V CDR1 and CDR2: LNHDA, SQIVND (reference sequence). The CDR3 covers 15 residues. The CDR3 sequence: CASRRTDRAQETQYF. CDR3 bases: TGTGCCAGTAGAAGAACGGACAGGGCGCAAGAGACCCAGTACTTC. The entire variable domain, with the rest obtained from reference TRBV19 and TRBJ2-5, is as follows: DGGITQSPKYLFRKEGQNVTLSCEQNLNHDAMYWYRQDPGQGLRLIYYSQIVNDFQKGDIAEGYSVSREKKESFPLTVTSAQKNPTAFYLCASRRTDRAQETQYFGPGTRLLVL.

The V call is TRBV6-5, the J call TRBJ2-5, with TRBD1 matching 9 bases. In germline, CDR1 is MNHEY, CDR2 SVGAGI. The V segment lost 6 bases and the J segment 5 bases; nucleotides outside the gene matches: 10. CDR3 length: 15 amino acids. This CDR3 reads CASSPGTGPLETQYF. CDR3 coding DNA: TGTGCCAGCAGCCCCGGGACAGGGCCTTTGGAGACCCAGTACTTC.

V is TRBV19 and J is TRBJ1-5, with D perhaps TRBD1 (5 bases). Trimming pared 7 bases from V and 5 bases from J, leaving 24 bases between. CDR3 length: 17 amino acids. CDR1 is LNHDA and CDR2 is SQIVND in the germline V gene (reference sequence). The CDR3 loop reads CASTLRGAPKAYQPQHF. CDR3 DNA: TGTGCCAGTACCCTACGAGGGGCCCCCAAGGCCTATCAGCCCCAGCATTTT.

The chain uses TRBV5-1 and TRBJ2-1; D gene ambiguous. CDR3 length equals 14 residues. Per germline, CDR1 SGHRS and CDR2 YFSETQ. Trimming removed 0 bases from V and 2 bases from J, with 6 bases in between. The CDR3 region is CASSLGAAYNEQFF. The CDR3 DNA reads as TGCGCCAGCAGCTTGGGTGCAGCCTACAATGAGCAGTTCTTC.

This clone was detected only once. The DNA for the CDR3 is TGTGCCAGCAGCTACGGGTCCTCAAACACCGGGGAGCTGTTTTTT. As protein: CASSYGSSNTGELFF. V gene TRBV7-3 combines with J gene TRBJ2-2, with D unclear. The CDR3 is made up of 15 amino acids. The germline CDR1 and CDR2 sequences are SGHTA and FQGTGA. V was shortened by 4 bases and J by 2 bases, with 11 bases between the two germline ends.

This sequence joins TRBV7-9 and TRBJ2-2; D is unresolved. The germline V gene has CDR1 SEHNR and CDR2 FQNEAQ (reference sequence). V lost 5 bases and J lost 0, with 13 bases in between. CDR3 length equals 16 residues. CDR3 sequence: CASSRVVGANTGELFF. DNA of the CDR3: TGTGCCAGCAGCCGTGTAGTGGGCGCGAACACCGGGGAGCTGTTTTTT.

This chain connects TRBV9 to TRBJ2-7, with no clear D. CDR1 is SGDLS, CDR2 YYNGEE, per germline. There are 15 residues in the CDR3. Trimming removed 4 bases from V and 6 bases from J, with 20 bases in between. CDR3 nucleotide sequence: TGTGCCAGCAGCTCGGCCGGGTCTGCGGCGCTCGAGCAGTACTTC. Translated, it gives CASSSAGSAALEQYF.

Here the CDR3 reads CASSLGGQVLGETQYF. CDR3 nucleotide sequence: TGTGCCAGCAGCTTAGGGGGACAGGTTCTGGGAGAGACCCAGTACTTC. The V and J genes are TRBV11-2 and TRBJ2-5, with 8 bases aligning to TRBD1. Germline CDR1 is SGHAT and CDR2 is FQNNGV. This CDR3 spans 16 amino acids. V was clipped by 1 base and J by 4 bases; unmatched bases: 8.

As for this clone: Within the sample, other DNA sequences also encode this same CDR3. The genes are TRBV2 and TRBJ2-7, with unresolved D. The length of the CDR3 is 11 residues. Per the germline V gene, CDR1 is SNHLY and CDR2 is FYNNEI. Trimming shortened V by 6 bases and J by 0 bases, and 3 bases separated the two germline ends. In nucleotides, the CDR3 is TGTGCCAGCAGGTACTCCTACGAGCAGTACTTC. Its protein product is CASRYSYEQYF.

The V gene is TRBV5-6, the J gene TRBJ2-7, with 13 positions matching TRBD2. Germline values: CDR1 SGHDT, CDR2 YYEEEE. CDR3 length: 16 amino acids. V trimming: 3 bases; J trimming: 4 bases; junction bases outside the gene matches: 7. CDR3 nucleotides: TGTGCCAGCAGCTGGACTAGCGGGAGCTTTACGTACGAGCAGTACTTC. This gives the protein CASSWTSGSFTYEQYF.

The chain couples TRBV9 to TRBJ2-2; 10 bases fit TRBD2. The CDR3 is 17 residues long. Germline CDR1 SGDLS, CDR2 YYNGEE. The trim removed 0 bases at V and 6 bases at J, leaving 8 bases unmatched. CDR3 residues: CASSVGASGSRSGELFF. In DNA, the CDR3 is TGTGCCAGCAGCGTAGGGGCTAGCGGGAGTCGGTCCGGGGAGCTGTTTTTT.